This T cell receptor beta chain derives from a study of cytomegalovirus exposure and HLA in healthy donors. Primers included in the PCR were 60 Vbeta and 13 Jbeta primers. Repertoires were generated with immunoSEQ multiplex PCR, while TCRdb's copy carries only in-frame clones and drops some. This table has some 150,000 clones, about 75% appearing once. As to this clone: Its antigen is not identified.

Study-level findings and limits: In an earlier analysis, productive rearrangement rates for most beta V segments clustered near 87% or 30%. As a later analysis revealed, the rate of TCR association differed by HLA locus, with DRB1 most and HLA-C fewest.

V lost 6 bases, J lost 3 bases, and 5 bases stayed unmatched. CDR1 is SGHKS, CDR2 YYEKEE, per germline (reference sequence). CDR3 length: 14 amino acids. The receptor comes from a male donor in good health and CMV-seronegative. The sequencing sample was made of PBMCs. The chain uses TRBV5-5 and TRBJ2-1; 8 nucleotides match TRBD2. The CDR3 DNA is TGTGCCAGCACTCTAGCGGGCCTCTACAATGAGCAGTTCTTC. This encodes CASTLAGLYNEQFF.